This TCR beta chain came from a study of blood T cell repertoires in COVID-19. Whole-study context: In each case, the material was cDNA or gDNA derived from T cells, B-cell-depleted T cells, or PBMCs.

Losses at the gene ends were 6 bases for V and 7 bases for J; bases not matched to a gene: 4. In germline, CDR1 is KGHSH, CDR2 LQKENI. The CDR3 consists of 13 residues. Method: immunoSEQ multiplex PCR; TCRdb's copy keeps in-frame clones and lacks some. Among about 440,000 clones listed, around 90% were seen once. This sequence was found in a man aged 18 to 35 who had recovered from COVID-19. Sequencing used PBMCs or T cells enriched from blood (not recorded which). V gene TRBV18 combines with J gene TRBJ2-2; 8 bases are shared with TRBD1. CDR3 DNA: TGTGCCAGCTCGGACAGGGTTGACGGGGAGCTGTTTTTT. The encoded protein is CASSDRVDGELFF.